The source of this T cell receptor (beta chain) is a study of blood T cell repertoires in COVID-19. Whole-study context: COVID-19 samples, acute and convalescent, were from the United States, Italy and Spain.

Enrollment of patients from Seattle took place during active infection, with longitudinal follow-up. This CDR3 comprises 13 residues. Germline CDR1 LNHDA, CDR2 SQIVND (reference sequence). V lost 7 bases to trimming and J lost 5 bases, with 14 bases between them. Per the authors' pipeline: Nucleated cell number was recorded as an estimate derived from reference gene primer amplification. Sequencing was performed with immunoSEQ multiplex PCR; in TCRdb, only in-frame clones are kept and a portion is missing. That table supplies the V and J calls and clone size; D and trimming were determined from the DNA. The table records some 110,000 clones, approximately 85% of them present only once.

This rearrangement joins TRBV19 to TRBJ1-2, with D tentatively TRBD1 (6 bases). Input material: peripheral blood. This clonotype originated in a woman older than 75 with COVID-19, enrolled during active disease. This chain's CDR3 is CASTQTGRYGYTF. The CDR3 nucleotides read TGTGCCAGTACGCAGACAGGTCGATATGGCTACACCTTC.